This T cell receptor (beta chain) was identified during a study of molecular identifiers for immune sequencing clone quantification. General observations from the study: Spiked Jurkat TCR RNA equivalent to one cell was reportedly detectable in some 960,000 naive cells. Should identical TCR molecules share a barcode, the sizes of highly expanded clones could be underestimated.

V lost 0 bases and J 2 bases, leaving 10 bases between the germline ends. The CDR3 covers 15 residues. Germline V CDR1 and CDR2: SGHAT, FQNNGV. This clonotype was observed a few times. Its antigen is undetermined. Generation of bulk TCR libraries relied on previously described methods and listed TCR primers. In TCRdb, the PCR reads were re-called with MiXCR into one record per CDR3 protein. The sample records hundreds of thousands of distinct CDR3 sequences, 15% to 20% being singletons. Researchers sorted naive CD8 T cells as cells that were CD8+CD4-CCR7+CD45RA+. The sequenced sample consisted of naive CD8+ T cells from blood, with Jurkat cell RNA spiked in. Subset described: FACS-sorted CD8+CD4-CCR7+CD45RA+ naive T cells. This clonotype originated in a human donor in good health. Some libraries in this study had Jurkat cell RNA spiked in. The chain recombines TRBV11-2 with TRBJ1-1; D remains unclear. CDR3 region: CASSLDFRYNTEAFF. The CDR3 DNA is TGTGCCAGCAGCTTAGATTTCCGGTACAACACTGAAGCTTTCTTT.